This is a list of T cell receptor beta chains from one sample in a study of post-analysis software for immune sequencing data. Each CDR3 protein is one row after TCRdb ran MiXCR on the PCR reads. The sample lists over 150,000 distinct CDR3 sequences, roughly 34% occurring once. The sample consisted of blood, taken after autologous hematopoietic stem cell transplantation. These TCRs come from a girl aged 5-17 years with multiple sclerosis. Both conserved end residues are trimmed from each CDR3.

J	V	CDR3
TRBJ1-4	TRBV12-3/TRBV12-4	ASSLWPEQNEKLF
TRBJ1-2	TRBV4-1	ASSQEGGEPGFNYGYT
TRBJ1-2	TRBV24-1	ATSDRDGNYGYT
TRBJ2-7	TRBV7-9	ASSSSGELYYEQY
TRBJ2-7	TRBV29-1	SVELANYEQY
TRBJ2-1	TRBV12-3/TRBV12-4	ASSQLAGGPYNEQF
TRBJ2-1	TRBV28	ASNRGQGDGQF
TRBJ1-2	TRBV10-2	ASSESRLSGYGYT
TRBJ2-7	TRBV30	AWRPHRGEQY
TRBJ2-7	TRBV28	ASSFIWGTMGEQY
TRBJ2-1	TRBV28	ASSPRGGSYNEQF
TRBJ2-1	TRBV4-3	ASSPGTRRDEQF
TRBJ2-6	TRBV20-1	SARDLKPSGGSGANVLT
TRBJ1-5	TRBV20-1	SASQGSQPQH
TRBJ1-6	TRBV7-8	ASSLAARANSPLH
TRBJ2-1	TRBV13	ASSFRNEQF
TRBJ1-2	TRBV20-1	SARDQRGGYGYT
TRBJ2-6	TRBV12-5	ASGLVHSGANVLT
TRBJ2-3	TRBV28	ASGRRDTDTQY
TRBJ1-1	TRBV11-1	ASSLARGDDTEAF
TRBJ2-7	TRBV10-3	AISRGGIRGSYEQY
TRBJ1-2	TRBV12-3/TRBV12-4	ASLRDNYGYT
TRBJ2-1	TRBV29-1	SADGGSGRSYNEQF
TRBJ2-5	TRBV20-1	SASSGGSETQY
TRBJ2-5	TRBV7-9	ASSGGLLAKETQY
TRBJ2-5	TRBV7-2	ASSSGFRGETQY
TRBJ2-5	TRBV29-1	SVRGLAGGETQY
TRBJ2-5	TRBV14	ASSRRLAGVAETQY
TRBJ1-5	TRBV6-1	ASRDGTGEQRQPQH
TRBJ2-7	TRBV12-3/TRBV12-4	ASRSRTGSYEQY
TRBJ2-5	TRBV18	ASSRTGVDRYQETQY
TRBJ2-3	TRBV5-6	ASSLSSGRASYRGITDTQY
TRBJ1-2	TRBV5-1	ASSLGGDYGYT
TRBJ2-2	TRBV4-3	ASSHKSSGSEETGELF
TRBJ2-7	TRBV12-3/TRBV12-4	ASSSAGEQY